These T cell receptor beta chains were read from a single sample in a study of blood T cell repertoires in COVID-19. Profiled with immunoSEQ multiplex PCR; TCRdb holds only in-frame clones, not every one. The table has approximately 220,000 clones, roughly nine tenths seen once. The sample was peripheral blood. These TCRs come from a man aged 35 to 55 with acute or convalescent COVID-19. The CDR3 runs from the conserved cysteine through the conserved F or W. The order of the fields is V gene, clone size, J gene, D gene, CDR3 DNA, CDR3 protein. D genes are given only for firm matches. Rows give clone size only sometimes, using once, few, many, or a class for an expanded clone.

TRBV7-3	-	TRBJ2-1	TRBD2	TGTGCCAGCAGCAAAGAGGGTCTAGCGGGAGCCCCGAGCTCCTACAATGAGCAGTTCTTC	CASSKEGLAGAPSSYNEQFF
TRBV3-1/TRBV3-2	-	TRBJ2-5	-	TGTGCCAGCAGCCAAGTGAGGGAGACCCAGTACTTC	CASSQVRETQYF
TRBV7-2	-	TRBJ2-5	TRBD2	TGTGCCAGCAGCTCTCCGGGAGGCGAGGAGACCCAGTACTTC	CASSSPGGEETQYF
TRBV28	-	TRBJ1-2	TRBD1	TGTGCCAGCAGTTTTGGGCAGGGGGCCGGGGGCTACACCTTC	CASSFGQGAGGYTF
TRBV4-1	-	TRBJ2-7	TRBD2	TGCGCCAGCAGCCAAGATCCCCTAGCGGGAGGTAAAAACGAGCAGTACTTC	CASSQDPLAGGKNEQYF
TRBV27	-	TRBJ1-5	-	TGTGCCAGCAGTTTATCGGGGGGTTTTGGGGGAAATCAGCCCCAGCATTTT	CASSLSGGFGGNQPQHF
TRBV21-1	-	TRBJ1-4	-	TGTGCCAGCAGCGATTTAGACAGGGGAGGGGAACGGACTAATGAAAAACTGTTTTTT	CASSDLDRGGERTNEKLFF
TRBV18	-	TRBJ2-6	-	TGTGCCAGCTCACCATCAGGGATCTCTGGGGCCAACGTCCTGACTTTC	CASSPSGISGANVLTF
TRBV7-2	-	TRBJ1-5	-	TGTGCCAGCAGCTTAAACCGGGACACTAATCAGCCCCAGCATTTT	CASSLNRDTNQPQHF
TRBV13	-	TRBJ2-2	-	TGTGCCAGCAGCTTCGGAGGGGGCCCGAACACCGGGGAGCTGTTTTTT	CASSFGGGPNTGELFF
TRBV2	-	TRBJ2-5	TRBD2	TGTGCCAGCACCGCCGGGACTAGCGGGGGATACTCTGAAGAGACCCAGTACTTC	CASTAGTSGGYSEETQYF
TRBV27	-	TRBJ1-5	TRBD1	TGTGCCAGCAGTTTTTCGGGACAGGGCGTCCAGCCCCAGCATTTT	CASSFSGQGVQPQHF
TRBV14	-	TRBJ1-4	TRBD1	TGTGCCAGCAGCCAAGCGGGGACAGTTCTTAATGAAAAACTGTTTTTT	CASSQAGTVLNEKLFF
TRBV12-3/TRBV12-4	-	TRBJ1-1	-	TGTGCCAGCAGCCGGACAGAGAACACTGAAGCTTTCTTT	CASSRTENTEAFF
TRBV3-1/TRBV3-2	-	TRBJ2-2	-	TGTGCCAGCAGCCAAGTTCAGGCTGCGAACACCGGGGAGCTGTTTTTT	CASSQVQAANTGELFF
TRBV7-2	-	TRBJ2-1	TRBD2	TGTGCCAGCAGCTGGACTAGCGGGGACAATGAGCAGTTCTTC	CASSWTSGDNEQFF
TRBV18	-	TRBJ2-2	TRBD1	TGTGCCAGCTCACCACAGGACACCGGGACAGGGAACACCGGGGAGCTGTTTTTT	CASSPQDTGTGNTGELFF
TRBV7-6	-	TRBJ2-1	-	TGTGCCAGCAGCTTATCTCTAGGGGAGGTTGAGCAGTTCTTC	CASSLSLGEVEQFF
TRBV10-1	-	TRBJ1-1	-	TGCGCCAGCAGTGAGTCGGGCAGGGTGAGCACTGAAGCTTTCTTT	CASSESGRVSTEAFF
TRBV3-1/TRBV3-2	-	TRBJ2-2	-	TGTGCCAGCAGACGGGGGTCGAACACCGGGGAGCTGTTTTTT	CASRRGSNTGELFF
TRBV5-1	-	TRBJ1-4	TRBD1	TGCGCCAGCAGCTTCCAGGGGGCCGAGGAAAAACTGTTTTTT	CASSFQGAEEKLFF
TRBV5-1	-	TRBJ1-2	-	TGCGCCAGCAGCCTAGGGACCGGGGGGAGAATCTACACCTTC	CASSLGTGGRIYTF
TRBV10-3	-	TRBJ2-7	TRBD2	TGTGCCATCAAGATCGGGACTAGCATCTACGAGCAGTACTTC	CAIKIGTSIYEQYF
TRBV3-1/TRBV3-2	-	TRBJ1-2	TRBD1	TGTGCCAGCAGCCAAGGGACAGGGGTCGGCTACACCTTC	CASSQGTGVGYTF
TRBV6-1	-	TRBJ1-5	-	TGTGCCAGCAGTGAAACAGGGTCGGGTAGCAATCAGCCCCAGCATTTT	CASSETGSGSNQPQHF
TRBV29-1	-	TRBJ2-3	-	TGCAGCGTTGAAAATTTAGGACACGGGTATTTT	CSVENLGHGYF
TRBV7-6	few	TRBJ2-7	TRBD2	TGTGCCAGCAGCCGGGAGGGCCCCTCCTACGAGCAGTACTTC	CASSREGPSYEQYF
TRBV29-1	-	TRBJ2-3	-	TGCAGCGTTACGGACTTCACAGATACGCAGTATTTT	CSVTDFTDTQYF
TRBV19	-	TRBJ1-4	-	TGTGCCAGTAGTATCTTCCAGGGGAGAGGAGCTAATGAAAAACTGTTTTTT	CASSIFQGRGANEKLFF
TRBV6-2/TRBV6-3	-	TRBJ2-1	-	TGTGCCAGCAGTTATCTCGGGAGTTACAATGAGCAGTTCTTC	CASSYLGSYNEQFF
TRBV21-1	many	TRBJ2-6	-	TGTGCCAGCAGCAAAATTCCCTGGACAGGGGGAAGAGGGTTTGACTCTGGGGCCAACGTCCTGACTTTC	CASSKIPWTGGRGFDSGANVLTF
TRBV15	-	TRBJ2-7	-	TGTGCCACCAGCAGAGTACAGGGATCCCCCTACGAGCAGTACTTC	CATSRVQGSPYEQYF
TRBV5-1	-	TRBJ2-3	TRBD2	TGCGCCAGCAGCTTTCCCGGACTAGCGGGGGCAGATACGCAGTATTTT	CASSFPGLAGADTQYF
TRBV27	-	TRBJ2-3	-	TGTGCCAGCACCCCAGGACTTGGAACAGATACGCAGTATTTT	CASTPGLGTDTQYF
TRBV9	-	TRBJ2-1	TRBD1	TGTGCCAGCAGCGTGGCCGGGACAGAGTTTTACAATGAGCAGTTCTTC	CASSVAGTEFYNEQFF
TRBV27	-	TRBJ2-5	TRBD1	TGTGCCAGCAGCATCACAGGGGAAGAGACCCAGTACTTC	CASSITGEETQYF
TRBV9	-	TRBJ2-5	TRBD2	TGTGCCAGCAGCGTAGCCCTATTTGCGGGAGGTGGGGAGACCCAGTACTTC	CASSVALFAGGGETQYF
TRBV5-1	-	TRBJ2-2	TRBD1	TGCGCCAGCAGCTCGGGACAGGGGGTCACCGGGGAGCTGTTTTTT	CASSSGQGVTGELFF
TRBV12-3/TRBV12-4	-	TRBJ2-5	TRBD2	TGTGCCAGCAGACCCGGGACTAAAGAGACCCAGTACTTC	CASRPGTKETQYF
TRBV10-3	-	TRBJ1-3	TRBD1	TGTGCCATCAGTGAACCGGGACAGGGGTTCGGAAACACCATATATTTT	CAISEPGQGFGNTIYF
TRBV7-9	once	TRBJ1-6	-	TGTGCCAGCAGCTTAGAGAACAGCCGGAATTCACCCCTCCACTTT	CASSLENSRNSPLHF
TRBV14	once	TRBJ1-2	TRBD1	TGTGCCAGCAGCCAGACAGGGAGAGGCGTGATACTATGGGATGTGACCTTC	CASSQTGRGVILWDVTF
TRBV6-5	-	TRBJ2-4	TRBD2	TGTGCCAGCAGTTACAGGGAGGGTTGGGGCATTCAGTACTTC	CASSYREGWGIQYF
TRBV9	once	TRBJ2-5	TRBD2	TGTGCCAGCAGCGTAGGGCTAGCGGCCAACCAAGAGACCCAGTACTTC	CASSVGLAANQETQYF
TRBV2	-	TRBJ2-1	-	TGTGCCAGCAGTGGGAGGAGGGGGGGTTCCTACAATGAGCAGTTCTTC	CASSGRRGGSYNEQFF
TRBV14	-	TRBJ1-2	TRBD1	TGTGCCAGCAGCCCAGGGACAGGGGGGGTCTATGGCTACACCTTC	CASSPGTGGVYGYTF
TRBV27	-	TRBJ2-2	-	TGTGCCAGCAGTTCGACAGGGACTTCCACCGGGGAGCTGTTTTTT	CASSSTGTSTGELFF
TRBV5-1	-	TRBJ1-5	-	TGCGCCAGCAGCTGGGCCCATCAGCCCCAGCATTTT	CASSWAHQPQHF
TRBV18	-	TRBJ2-3	TRBD1	TGTGCCAGCTCACCAAGGACAGGGAGAGCAGATACGCAGTATTTT	CASSPRTGRADTQYF